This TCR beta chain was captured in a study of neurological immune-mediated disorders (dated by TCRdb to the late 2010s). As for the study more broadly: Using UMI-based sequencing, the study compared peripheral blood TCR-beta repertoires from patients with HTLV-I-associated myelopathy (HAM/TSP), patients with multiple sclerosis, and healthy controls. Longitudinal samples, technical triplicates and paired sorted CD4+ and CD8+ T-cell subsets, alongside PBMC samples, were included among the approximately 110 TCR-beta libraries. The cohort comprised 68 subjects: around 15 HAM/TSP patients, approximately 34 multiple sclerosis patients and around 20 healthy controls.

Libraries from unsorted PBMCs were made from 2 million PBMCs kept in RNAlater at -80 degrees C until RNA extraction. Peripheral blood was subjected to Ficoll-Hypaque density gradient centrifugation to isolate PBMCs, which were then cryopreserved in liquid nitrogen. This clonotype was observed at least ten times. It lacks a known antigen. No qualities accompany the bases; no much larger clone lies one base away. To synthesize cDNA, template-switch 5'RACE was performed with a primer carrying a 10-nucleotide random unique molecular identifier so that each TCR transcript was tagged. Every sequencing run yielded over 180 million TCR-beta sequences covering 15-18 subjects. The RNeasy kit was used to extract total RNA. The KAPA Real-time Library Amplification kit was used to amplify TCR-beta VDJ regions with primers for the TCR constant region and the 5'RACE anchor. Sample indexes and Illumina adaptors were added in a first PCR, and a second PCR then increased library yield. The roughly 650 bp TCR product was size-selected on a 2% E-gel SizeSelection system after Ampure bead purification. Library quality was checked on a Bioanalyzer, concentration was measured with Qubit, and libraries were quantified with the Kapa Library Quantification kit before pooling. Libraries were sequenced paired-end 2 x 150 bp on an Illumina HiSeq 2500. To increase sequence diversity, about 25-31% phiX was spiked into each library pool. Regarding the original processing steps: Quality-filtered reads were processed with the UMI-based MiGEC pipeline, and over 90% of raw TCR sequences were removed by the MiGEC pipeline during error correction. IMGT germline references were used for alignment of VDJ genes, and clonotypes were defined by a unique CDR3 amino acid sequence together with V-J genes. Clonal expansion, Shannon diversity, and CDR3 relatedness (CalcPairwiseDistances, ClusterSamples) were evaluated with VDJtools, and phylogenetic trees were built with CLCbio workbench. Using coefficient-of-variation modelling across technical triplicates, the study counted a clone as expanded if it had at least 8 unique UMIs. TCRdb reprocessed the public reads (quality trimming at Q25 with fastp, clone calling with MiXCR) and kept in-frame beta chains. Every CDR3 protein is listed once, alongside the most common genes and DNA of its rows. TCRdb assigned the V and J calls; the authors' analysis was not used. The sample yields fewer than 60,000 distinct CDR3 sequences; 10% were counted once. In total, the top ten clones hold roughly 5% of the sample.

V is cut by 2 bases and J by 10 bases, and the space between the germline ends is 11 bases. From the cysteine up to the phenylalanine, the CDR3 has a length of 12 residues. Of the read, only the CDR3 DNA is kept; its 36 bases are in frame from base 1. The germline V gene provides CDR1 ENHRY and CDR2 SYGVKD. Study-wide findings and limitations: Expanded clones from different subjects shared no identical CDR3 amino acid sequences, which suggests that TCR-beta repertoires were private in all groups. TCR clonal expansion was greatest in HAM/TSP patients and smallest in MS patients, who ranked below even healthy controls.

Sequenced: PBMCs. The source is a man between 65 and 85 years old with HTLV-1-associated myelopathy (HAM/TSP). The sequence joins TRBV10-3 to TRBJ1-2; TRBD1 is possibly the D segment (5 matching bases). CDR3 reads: CAISEGGTFYTF. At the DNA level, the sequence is TGTGCCATCAGTGAGGGAGGGACGTTCTACACCTTC.